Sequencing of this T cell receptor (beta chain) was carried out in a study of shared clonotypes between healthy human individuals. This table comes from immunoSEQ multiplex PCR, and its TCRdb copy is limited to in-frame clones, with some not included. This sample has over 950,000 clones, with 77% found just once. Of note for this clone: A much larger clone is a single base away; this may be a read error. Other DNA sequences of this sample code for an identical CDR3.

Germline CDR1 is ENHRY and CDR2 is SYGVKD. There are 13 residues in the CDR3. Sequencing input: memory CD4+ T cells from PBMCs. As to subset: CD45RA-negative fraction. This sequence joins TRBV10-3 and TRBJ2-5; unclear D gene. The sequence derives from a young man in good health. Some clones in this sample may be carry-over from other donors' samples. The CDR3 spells CAISARTEETQYF. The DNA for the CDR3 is TGCGCCATCAGTGCTCGGACGGAAGAGACCCAGTACTTC.